The 27 T cell receptor beta chains in this list originate from one sample, sequenced in a study of human T cells and chemical hapten exposure. Time point of the sample: pre-sensitization, week 0. Treatment of the sample: therapeutic diphenylcyclopropenone sensitization with weekly scalp DPC. One entry per CDR3 protein, called by TCRdb with MiXCR from the RACE reads. Of about 300,000 distinct CDR3 sequences in the sample, around 5.5% were seen once. The sequences come from whole blood, collected in connection with sensitization to the hapten diphenylcyclopropenone (DPC). Every receptor here comes from a woman between 18 and 29 years old with alopecia areata. Some clones in this sample may be carry-over from other donors' samples.

This clonotype was recorded a few times. J is TRBJ1-1 and V is TRBV7-9, with a tentative D call TRBD1 (5 bases). The CDR3 contains 13 residues. Germline CDR1 is SEHNR and CDR2 is FQNEAQ (reference sequence). V was cut by 5 bases and J by 7 bases, with 14 bases left in between. As DNA, the CDR3 is TGTGCCAGCAGCGCGGACACGGGGATTGAAGCTTTCTTT. It codes for CASSADTGIEAFF.

This clonotype came up a few times. V usage is TRBV6-1 and J usage is TRBJ1-5, with D tentatively TRBD1 (5 bases). Germline loops: CDR1 MNHNS, CDR2 SASEGT. The CDR3 is 15 residues long. Trimming removed 4 bases from V and 0 bases from J, with 10 bases in between. The CDR3 reads CASSGGLYSNQPQHF. Here the CDR3 DNA reads TGTGCCAGCAGTGGGGGACTCTATAGCAATCAGCCCCAGCATTTT.

This clonotype has a count of ten or more. Germline and junction disagree at one end, which may indicate a read error. The chain employs TRBV5-6 and TRBJ2-3; tentative D call: TRBD2 (6 bases). This CDR3 has 13 amino acids. Looked up from germline, CDR1 is SGHDT and CDR2 is YYEEEE. Written as DNA, the CDR3 is TGTGCCAGCAGCTTCACTAGCAAAGATACGCAGTATTTT. Translation gives CASSFTSKDTQYF.

The rearrangement joins TRBV20-1 to TRBJ1-4; perhaps TRBD1 as D (6 bases). The CDR3 runs 14 residues. V was clipped by 4 bases and J by 5 bases, with 14 bases between them. Germline CDR1 is DFQATT and CDR2 is SNEGSKA (reference sequence). For the CDR3, the DNA is TGCAGTGCTAACCCAGGGGCCTCCAATGAAAAACTGTTTTTT. This translates into CSANPGASNEKLFF.

This clonotype was counted at least ten times. The V call is TRBV6-2 or TRBV6-3, the J call TRBJ1-1; D remains unclear. Germline CDR1 is MNHEY and CDR2 is SVGEGT. V was trimmed by 2 bases and J by 4 bases, leaving 11 bases between them. This CDR3 comprises 14 residues. The CDR3: CASSYGGVGTEAFF. The DNA of the CDR3 is TGTGCCAGCAGTTACGGCGGGGTAGGCACTGAAGCTTTCTTT.

This clonotype has ten or more counts. This chain connects TRBV12-3 or TRBV12-4 to TRBJ1-1; 7 nucleotides line up with TRBD1. V dropped 7 bases and J dropped 0; count of bases not matched to a gene: 8. This CDR3 comprises 15 residues. CDR3 sequence: CASTLKGQLNTEAFF. CDR3 DNA sequence: TGTGCCAGCACCCTTAAGGGACAGTTGAACACTGAAGCTTTCTTT.

This clonotype was seen a handful of times. The junction does not match germline at one end; this may be a read error. The CDR3 reads CASSSDPKFDF. Here the CDR3 DNA reads TGTGCCAGCAGTTCCGACCCAAAATTCGACTTC. The rearrangement joins TRBV28 to TRBJ2-7; unclear D gene. This CDR3 region has 11 residues. Germline V gene sequence: CDR1 MDHEN, CDR2 SYDVKM.

At least ten counts were recorded for this clonotype. V and J are TRBV3-1 and TRBJ2-3; D remains ambiguous. The length of the CDR3 is 14 residues. The V end lost 5 bases, the J end lost 11 bases, and 20 bases lay between the germline ends. Per the germline V gene, CDR1 is LGHDT and CDR2 is YNNKEL (reference sequence). CDR3 sequence: CASSFFGPYRGQYF. The CDR3 DNA sequence: TGTGCCAGCAGCTTTTTTGGACCATACCGAGGGCAGTATTTT.

V gene TRBV11-3 combines with J gene TRBJ2-1; unclear D gene. Germline loops: CDR1 SGHNT, CDR2 YENEEA. The CDR3 sequence is 14 residues long. V lost 0 bases to trimming and J lost 7 bases, with 10 bases between them. This CDR3 is CASSLDTPTNEQFF. CDR3 nucleotide sequence: TGTGCCAGCAGCTTAGATACACCAACAAATGAGCAGTTCTTC.

This clonotype occurred a few times. The V and J genes are TRBV20-1 and TRBJ1-3; the match to TRBD1 covers 7 bases. The CDR3 is 13 residues long. In germline, CDR1 is DFQATT, CDR2 SNEGSKA (reference sequence). V shed 6 bases, J shed 3 bases, and the junction held 5 bases outside the gene matches. This CDR3 is CSAPQGNGNTIYF. The CDR3 DNA reads TGCAGTGCCCCACAGGGGAATGGAAACACCATATATTTT.

This clonotype was seen ten or more times. The chain joins TRBV7-2 to TRBJ2-7; D is uncertain. CDR1 and CDR2 from the germline V gene are SGHTA and FQGNSA. V lost 1 base and J 4 bases, leaving 11 bases between the germline ends. The CDR3 runs 14 residues. Here the CDR3 DNA reads TGTGCCAGCAGCTTAGGTCCTAGTGAGTACGAGCAGTACTTC. Encoded protein: CASSLGPSEYEQYF.

This clonotype was recorded many times. CDR3 sequence (DNA): TGTGCCAGCATTTCACGTTCTTCCGGGACAGGGGGATCCGGGGAGCTGTTTTTT. Its translation: CASISRSSGTGGSGELFF. V gene TRBV6-1 combines with J gene TRBJ2-2, with TRBD1 identical over 11 bases. This CDR3 spans 18 amino acids. Germline CDR1 reads MNHNS; CDR2 reads SASEGT. V dropped 7 bases and J dropped 6; count of bases not matched to a gene: 16.

The gene calls are TRBV27 and TRBJ2-1; 11 bases map to TRBD2. V dropped 6 bases and J dropped 7; count of bases not matched to a gene: 8. CDR1 and CDR2 (germline): MNHEY, SMNVEV (reference sequence). CDR3 length: 15 amino acids. The CDR3 reads CASSRSGGAGNEQFF. For the CDR3, the DNA is TGTGCCAGCAGCCGTAGCGGGGGGGCCGGGAATGAGCAGTTCTTC.

In this sample, this clonotype turned up many times. The J gene is TRBJ2-3, the V gene TRBV12-3 or TRBV12-4; TRBD2 matches at 7 bases. This CDR3 comprises 16 residues. J gave up 3 bases and V 4 bases, and 10 bases lay outside the gene matches. The CDR3 is CASSSHREALTDTQYF. The DNA for the CDR3 is TGTGCCAGCAGTTCCCACCGGGAGGCCCTAACAGATACGCAGTATTTT.

With regard to this clonotype: A read error may be the cause here, since a much bigger clone is one base away. V gene TRBV12-3 or TRBV12-4 combines with J gene TRBJ2-2; D ambiguous. V gave up 5 bases and J gave up 4 bases, with 5 bases separating them. This CDR3 has 12 amino acids. Here the CDR3 reads CASSPITGELFF. The CDR3 DNA reads TGTGCCAGCAGTCCGATCACCGGGGAGCTGTTTTTT.

This clonotype has a count of ten or more. The rearrangement uses TRBV7-2 and TRBJ1-5; the match to TRBD1 covers 7 bases. CDR3 length equals 15 residues. Germline CDR1 and CDR2: SGHTA and FQGNSA. The J segment lost 2 bases and the V segment lost 0 bases, leaving 1 base of the junction unmatched. CDR3 residues: CASSLAGGGNQPQHF. CDR3 coding DNA: TGTGCCAGCAGCTTAGCAGGGGGCGGCAATCAGCCCCAGCATTTT.

The V gene is TRBV5-1, the J gene TRBJ1-1; D is unclear. This CDR3 has 15 amino acids. The germline CDR1 and CDR2 sequences are SGHRS and YFSETQ. Trimming removed 4 bases from V and 3 bases from J, with 16 bases in between. CDR3 protein: CASSLGVRRDTEAFF. As DNA, the CDR3 is TGCGCCAGCAGCCTAGGAGTAAGGAGAGACACTGAAGCTTTCTTT.

This clonotype was seen just once. An end of the junction does not agree with germline; a read error may underlie this. This chain joins TRBV27 and TRBJ1-5, with 8 bases matching TRBD1. The CDR3 length is 14 residues. From germline, CDR1 is MNHEY and CDR2 SMNVEV (reference sequence). CDR3 sequence (DNA): TGTCCCAGCAGTTTAAGGACAGGGCTTTCTGCCCAGCATTTT. Its protein is CPSSLRTGLSAQHF.

This clonotype was observed many times. V usage is TRBV4-2 and J usage is TRBJ2-2; the match to TRBD2 covers 9 bases. This CDR3 has 14 amino acids. Germline V gives CDR1 LGHNA, CDR2 YNFKEQ. The trim removed 3 bases at V and 6 bases at J, leaving 2 bases unmatched. The chain's CDR3 is CASSQSGGSGELFF. The CDR3 DNA sequence: TGTGCCAGCAGCCAGAGCGGGGGGTCCGGGGAGCTGTTTTTT.

This clonotype was observed a few times. The V gene is TRBV10-3, the J gene TRBJ2-5; 7 bases match TRBD1. This CDR3 is built from 12 residues. CDR1 is ENHRY, CDR2 SYGVKD, per germline. Trimming at V came to 10 bases and at J to 0 bases, leaving 2 bases not matched to a gene. CDR3 amino acids: CATTGNQETQYF. The CDR3 region has the DNA TGTGCCACGACAGGGAACCAAGAGACCCAGTACTTC.

This clonotype occurred a few times. The chain is built from TRBV6-2 or TRBV6-3 and TRBJ2-1; 9 bases align to TRBD2. V lost 2 bases to trimming and J lost 0 bases; unmatched junction nucleotides: 17. The CDR3 sequence is 21 residues long. Germline-derived CDR1 and CDR2 are MNHEY and SVGEGT. CDR3 sequence: CASSYPTTVRGGDSSYNEQFF. DNA for the CDR3: TGTGCCAGCAGTTACCCAACGACTGTACGCGGGGGGGACAGCTCCTACAATGAGCAGTTCTTC.

This clonotype was counted at least ten times. The rearrangement links TRBV7-9 to TRBJ1-3, with D uncertain. Between the trimmed V and J ends, which lost 6 bases and 0 bases, there was a span of 18 bases. Germline values: CDR1 SEHNR, CDR2 FQNEAQ (reference sequence). This CDR3 is built from 17 residues. The CDR3, as DNA: TGTGCCAGCAGTCCTTCCGACGGAACTTACTCTGGAAACACCATATATTTT. This translates into CASSPSDGTYSGNTIYF.

This clonotype was found a few times. J is TRBJ1-2 and V is TRBV20-1; D might be TRBD1 (5 bases). V dropped 3 bases and J dropped 0 bases, with 17 bases sitting between them. CDR1 is DFQATT and CDR2 is SNEGSKA in the germline V gene (reference sequence). This CDR3 is 16 amino acids long. The CDR3 loop is CSASEVEGIPNYGYTF. CDR3 sequence (DNA): TGCAGTGCTAGTGAGGTGGAGGGGATCCCTAACTATGGCTACACCTTC.

Comment on this clonotype: A much larger clone differs from this one at a single base, so this may be a read error. The gene calls are TRBV18 and TRBJ1-1, with D possibly being TRBD1 (5 bases). Germline V gene sequence: CDR1 KGHSH, CDR2 LQKENI. CDR3 length: 15 residues. DNA of the CDR3: TGTGCCAGCTCACCTCTTCAGGGACCCAACACTGAAGCTTACTTT. Translation gives CASSPLQGPNTEAYF.

A few counts support this clonotype. The genes are TRBV15 and TRBJ2-6; D uncertain. Germline CDR1 reads LNHNV; CDR2 reads YYDKDF (reference sequence). The V gene lost 5 bases and the J gene lost 2 bases, with 10 bases spanning the gap. This CDR3 is built from 15 residues. The CDR3 region has the DNA TGTGCCACCAGCGGCGACCTGGCTGGGGCCAACGTCCTGACTTTC. It specifies CATSGDLAGANVLTF.

Many counts were recorded for this clonotype. This chain joins TRBV5-1 and TRBJ2-3, with 8 nucleotides matching TRBD2. The CDR3 has 14 amino acids. The V and J ends lost 4 bases and 3 bases, in that order; junction bases with no gene match: 4. Germline-derived CDR1 and CDR2 are SGHRS and YFSETQ. The CDR3 DNA is TGCGCCAGCAGCCGATCGGGGGGGACAGATACGCAGTATTTT. This translates into CASSRSGGTDTQYF.

This clonotype was observed a few times. This chain uses TRBV7-8 with TRBJ1-5; D remains unclear. Germline values: CDR1 SGHVS, CDR2 FQNEAQ. This CDR3 has 15 amino acids. V lost 1 base to trimming and J lost 5 bases, with 12 bases between them. The DNA of the CDR3 is TGTGCCAGCAGCTTAGGTCAGTTTATAGATCAGCCCCAGCATTTT. Amino acids: CASSLGQFIDQPQHF.